This record concerns one T cell receptor beta chain sequence. What it binds is not known. The CDR3 covers 15 residues. V was cut by 3 bases and J by 2 bases, with 13 bases left in between. Germline V CDR1 and CDR2: KGHSH, LQKENI. One entry per CDR3 protein, called by TCRdb with MiXCR from the reads. The table shows 360,000 or so distinct CDR3 sequences, with roughly 34% occurring only once. This record belongs to a study of T cell repertoires in cytomegalovirus infection. Background on the study: Researchers turned to recently identified HLA-C-restricted CMV epitopes as well as well-studied HLA-B-restricted ones. An indication of both CMV infection and matching HLA type came from public TCR beta signatures.

Findings and caveats of the study: Identification of carriers of CMV plus the relevant HLA was performed using cumulative public TCR beta family frequency. The ex vivo response showed dominance by HLA-C-restricted CMV-specific TCR beta clonotypes.

The origin of this receptor is a human donor in good health (CMV status not recorded). Some clones in this sample may be carry-over from other donors' samples. The rearrangement joins TRBV18 to TRBJ1-1; the D gene is possibly TRBD1 (5 bases). Specimen: cultured PBMCs, collected from culture after CMV antigen stimulation. The CDR3 reads CASSPAAGTNTEAFF. CDR3 bases: TGTGCCAGCTCACCGGCGGCCGGGACCAACACTGAAGCTTTCTTT.